This TCR beta chain appears in the sequencing data of a study of blood T cells in healthy people across ages. A sample-barcoded 5' primer and a J-beta primer mix were used in a second PCR of roughly 7 to 12 cycles. TCRdb reprocessed the 5' RACE reads with MiXCR, giving one entry per CDR3 protein. The sample lists 750,000 to 950,000 distinct CDR3 sequences; 20% to 30% were seen once. V was pared by 5 bases and J by 0 bases, with 3 bases of the junction left unmatched. The CDR3 extends over 16 amino acids. Germline V gene data show CDR1 as MDHEN and CDR2 as SYDVKM. The sample also formed part of further work on T cells of mothers and their children.

The receptor's source is a boy under 18 in good health. The V and J genes are TRBV28 and TRBJ2-1, with 11 bases fitting TRBD2. Specimen: blood. CDR3: CASSTSGRLSYNEQFF. The CDR3 DNA reads TGTGCCAGCAGTACTAGCGGGAGACTCTCCTACAATGAGCAGTTCTTC.